Detailed here is one TCR beta chain. Its antigen is still unknown. Germline CDR1 and CDR2: MNHNY and SVGAGI (reference sequence). This CDR3 is built from 16 residues. V trimming: 5 bases; J trimming: 0 bases; junction bases outside the gene matches: 6. Researchers ran the PCR with 60 Vbeta and 13 Jbeta primers. TCRdb's table, derived via immunoSEQ multiplex PCR, lists solely in-frame clones and lacks some. The sample has 150,000 to 200,000 clones; around three quarters are singletons. The data originate from a study of cytomegalovirus exposure and HLA in healthy donors. Study observations and caveats: For most TCR beta V segments, an earlier analysis put the productive rate at about 87% or about 30% of the time. TCR beta V- and J-gene trimming was later associated with a missense DCLRE1C variant.

The sample taken for sequencing was PBMCs. V is TRBV6-6 and J is TRBJ1-5; the match to TRBD1 covers 8 bases. The sequence came from a woman in her forties or fifties in good health and CMV-seronegative. The DNA for the CDR3 is TGTGCCAGCAGTACCGACAGGGGTGTTAGCAATCAGCCCCAGCATTTT. This sequence encodes CASSTDRGVSNQPQHF.